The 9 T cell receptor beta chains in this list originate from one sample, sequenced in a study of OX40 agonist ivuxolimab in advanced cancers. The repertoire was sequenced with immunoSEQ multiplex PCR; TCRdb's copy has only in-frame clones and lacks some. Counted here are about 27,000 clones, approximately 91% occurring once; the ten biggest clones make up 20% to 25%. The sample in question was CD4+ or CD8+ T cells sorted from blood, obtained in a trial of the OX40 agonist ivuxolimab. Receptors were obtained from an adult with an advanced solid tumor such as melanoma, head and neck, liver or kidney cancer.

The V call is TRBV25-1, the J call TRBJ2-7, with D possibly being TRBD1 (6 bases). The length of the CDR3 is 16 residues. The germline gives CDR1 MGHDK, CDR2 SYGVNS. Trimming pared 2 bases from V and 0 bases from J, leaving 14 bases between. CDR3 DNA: TGTGCCAGCAGTGAACCCCTAGGACAGAACTCCTACGAGCAGTACTTC. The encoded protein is CASSEPLGQNSYEQYF.

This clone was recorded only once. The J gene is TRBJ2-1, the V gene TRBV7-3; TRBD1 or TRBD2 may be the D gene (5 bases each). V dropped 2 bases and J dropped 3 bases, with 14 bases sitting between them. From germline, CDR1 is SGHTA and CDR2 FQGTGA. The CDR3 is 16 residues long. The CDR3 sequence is CASSLLHGALYNEQFF. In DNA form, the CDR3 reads TGTGCCAGCAGCTTATTGCACGGGGCCCTCTACAATGAGCAGTTCTTC.

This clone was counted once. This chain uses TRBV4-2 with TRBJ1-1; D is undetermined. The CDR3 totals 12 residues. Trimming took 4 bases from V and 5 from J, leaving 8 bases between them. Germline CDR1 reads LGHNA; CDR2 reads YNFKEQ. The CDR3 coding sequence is TGTGCCAGCAGCCCCGAGGGAACTGAAGCTTTCTTT. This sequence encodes CASSPEGTEAFF.

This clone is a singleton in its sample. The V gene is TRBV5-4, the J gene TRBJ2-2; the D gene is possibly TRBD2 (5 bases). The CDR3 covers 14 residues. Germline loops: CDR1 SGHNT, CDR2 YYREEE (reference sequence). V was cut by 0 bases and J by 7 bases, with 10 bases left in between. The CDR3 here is CASSLALASGELFF. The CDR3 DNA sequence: TGTGCCAGCAGCTTGGCCCTAGCTAGCGGGGAGCTGTTTTTT.

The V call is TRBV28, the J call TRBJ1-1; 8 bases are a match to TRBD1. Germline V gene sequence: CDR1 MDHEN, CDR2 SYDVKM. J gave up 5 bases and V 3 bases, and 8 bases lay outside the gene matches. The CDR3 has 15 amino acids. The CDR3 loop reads CASSLAAGGRTEAFF. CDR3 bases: TGTGCCAGCAGTTTGGCGGCAGGGGGCCGGACTGAAGCTTTCTTT.

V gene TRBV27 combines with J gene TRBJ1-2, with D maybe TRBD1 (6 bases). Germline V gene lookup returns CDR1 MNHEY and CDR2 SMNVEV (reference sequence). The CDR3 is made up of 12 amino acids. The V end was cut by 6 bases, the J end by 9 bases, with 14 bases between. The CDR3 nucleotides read TGTGCCAGCAGAGGGACACGGAAAAGCTACACCTTC. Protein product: CASRGTRKSYTF.

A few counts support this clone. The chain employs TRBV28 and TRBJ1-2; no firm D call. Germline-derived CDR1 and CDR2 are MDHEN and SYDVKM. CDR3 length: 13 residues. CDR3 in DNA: TGTGCGTCTACTCCCGCAGCCAACTATGGCTACACCTTC. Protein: CASTPAANYGYTF.

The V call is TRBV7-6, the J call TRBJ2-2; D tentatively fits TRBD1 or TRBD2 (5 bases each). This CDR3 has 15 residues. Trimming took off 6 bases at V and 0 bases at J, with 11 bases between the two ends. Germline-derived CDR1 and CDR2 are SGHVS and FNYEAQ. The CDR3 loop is CASRSGTANTGELFF. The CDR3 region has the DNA TGTGCCAGCAGGTCCGGGACGGCGAACACCGGGGAGCTGTTTTTT.

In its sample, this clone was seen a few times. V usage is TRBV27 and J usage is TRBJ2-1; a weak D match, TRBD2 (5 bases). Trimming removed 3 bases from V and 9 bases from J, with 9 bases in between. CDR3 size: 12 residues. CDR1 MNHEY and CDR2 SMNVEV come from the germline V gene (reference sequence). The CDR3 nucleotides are TGTGCCAGCAGTTTTTATCGGGGTGAGCAGTTCTTC. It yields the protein CASSFYRGEQFF.